The next 29 T cell receptor beta chains were all read from a single sample in a study of T cell changes during pregnancy in multiple sclerosis. The assay was immunoSEQ multiplex PCR, and TCRdb's table has in-frame clones only and misses some. The sample carries some 19,000 clones, approximately 88% recorded once. The specimen was CD8+ T cells from peripheral blood mononuclear cells, collected after pregnancy. The receptors originated from a female donor in good health, enrolled as a control in a pregnancy study.

The chain carries TRBV12-5 and TRBJ2-3, with 12 bases aligning to TRBD1. The CDR3 runs to 18 residues. Germline assignment: CDR1 LGHNT and CDR2 FRNRAP. V was pared by 4 bases and J by 5 bases, with 13 bases of the junction left unmatched. In DNA form, the CDR3 reads TGTGCTAGTGGTTCACCAACACCGGGACAGGGGGCCGGAGATACGCAGTATTTT. Residues: CASGSPTPGQGAGDTQYF. Full variable domain (missing parts from reference TRBV12-5 and TRBJ2-3): DARVTQTPRHKVTEMGQEVTMRCQPILGHNTVFWYRQTMMQGLELLAYFRNRAPLDDSGMPKDRFSAEMPDATLATLKIQPSEPRDSAVYFCASGSPTPGQGAGDTQYFGPGTRLTVL.

CDR3 in amino acids: CASSGAGQGIFEKLFF. CDR3 DNA sequence: TGTGCCAGCAGTGGAGCAGGACAGGGTATTTTTGAAAAACTGTTTTTT. V usage is TRBV2 and J usage is TRBJ1-4, with TRBD1 identical over 8 bases. The ends lost 4 bases at V and 7 bases at J; junction bases unmatched: 11. The CDR3 is made up of 16 amino acids. Germline CDR1 SNHLY, CDR2 FYNNEI.

The chain has TRBV4-1 and TRBJ1-5, with 12 bases aligning to TRBD1. This CDR3 spans 15 amino acids. Trimming removed 4 bases from V and 6 bases from J; junction bases left unmatched: 4. The germline gives CDR1 MGHRA, CDR2 YSYEKL. The CDR3 DNA reads as TGCGCCAGCAGCCCTCGGGACAGGGGGCTTCAGCCCCAGCATTTT. This gives the protein CASSPRDRGLQPQHF.

V and J are TRBV27 and TRBJ2-1; maybe TRBD2 (5 bases). Germline V lookup: CDR1 MNHEY, CDR2 SMNVEV (reference sequence). Trimming removed 3 bases from V and 4 bases from J, with 7 bases in between. The CDR3 has 13 amino acids. CDR3 region: CASSFGIYNEQFF. The DNA for the CDR3 is TGTGCCAGCAGTTTCGGGATTTACAATGAGCAGTTCTTC.

The rearrangement links TRBV5-1 to TRBJ1-3; weak D call: TRBD1 (6 bases). Germline CDR1 is SGHRS and CDR2 is YFSETQ. Trimming stripped 3 bases from V and 0 bases from J, with 13 bases between. The length of the CDR3 is 16 residues. The CDR3 protein is CASSYRQADSGNTIYF. CDR3 nucleotide sequence: TGCGCCAGCAGCTACCGACAGGCTGACTCTGGAAACACCATATATTTT.

This sequence joins TRBV7-3 and TRBJ2-2, with TRBD1 matching 7 bases. Germline V CDR1 and CDR2: SGHTA, FQGTGA. The CDR3 is 18 amino acids. Losses at the gene ends were 2 bases for V and 1 base for J; bases not matched to a gene: 10. CDR3 sequence reads: CASSLRDSYFLNTGELFF. CDR3 DNA: TGTGCCAGCAGCTTACGGGACAGCTACTTTTTGAACACCGGGGAGCTGTTTTTT.

V and J are TRBV2 and TRBJ2-7, with a possible D match to TRBD1 (5 bases). This CDR3 is built from 14 residues. Trimming left V 7 bases short and J 2 bases short, with 15 bases between. CDR1 and CDR2 (germline): SNHLY, FYNNEI. CDR3 in amino acids: CASNPTDNAYEQYF. CDR3 DNA sequence: TGTGCCAGCAATCCTACGGACAACGCCTACGAGCAGTACTTC.

V gene TRBV2 combines with J gene TRBJ1-4; D remains ambiguous. V lost 3 bases, J lost 7 bases, and 3 bases lay in between. The CDR3 length is 11 residues. CDR1 SNHLY and CDR2 FYNNEI come from the germline V gene. CDR3 sequence: CASSDSEKLFF. CDR3 coding DNA: TGTGCCAGCAGTGACAGTGAAAAACTGTTTTTT.

The genes are TRBV30 and TRBJ2-3, with D possibly being TRBD1 (5 bases). Germline V gene lookup returns CDR1 GTSNPN and CDR2 SVGIG (reference sequence). This CDR3 is 15 amino acids long. Trimming removed 3 bases from V and 1 base from J, with 14 bases in between. In DNA, the CDR3 is TGTGCCTGGAGCTGGTCAGGGATGGGCACAGATACGCAGTATTTT. This sequence encodes CAWSWSGMGTDTQYF.

V and J are TRBV5-1 and TRBJ2-1; TRBD2 matches 7 bases. In germline, CDR1 is SGHRS, CDR2 YFSETQ. The CDR3 spans 16 residues. The J segment lost 4 bases and the V segment lost 4 bases, leaving 11 bases of the junction unmatched. The CDR3 DNA reads as TGCGCCAGCAGCGTTGGGGCCAGCGGGGAGTACAATGAGCAGTTCTTC. Encoded protein: CASSVGASGEYNEQFF.

In its sample, this clone was seen a few times. The rearrangement uses TRBV19 and TRBJ1-2; D ambiguous. Germline V gene lookup returns CDR1 LNHDA and CDR2 SQIVND (reference sequence). There are 14 residues in the CDR3. Between the trimmed V and J ends, which lost 3 bases and 0 bases, there was a span of 8 bases. Written as DNA, the CDR3 is TGTGCCAGTAGTATCGACGGGGCTAACTATGGCTACACCTTC. Its translation: CASSIDGANYGYTF. Together with reference TRBV19 and TRBJ1-2, the CDR3 gives the full variable domain: DGGITQSPKYLFRKEGQNVTLSCEQNLNHDAMYWYRQDPGQGLRLIYYSQIVNDFQKGDIAEGYSVSREKKESFPLTVTSAQKNPTAFYLCASSIDGANYGYTFGSGTRLTVV.

The chain uses TRBV27 and TRBJ2-7; D is possibly TRBD2 (5 bases). Germline lookup yields CDR1 MNHEY and CDR2 SMNVEV (reference sequence). The CDR3 has 13 amino acids. V lost 0 bases and J 2 bases, leaving 5 bases between the germline ends. The CDR3 DNA sequence: TGTGCCAGCAGTTTATCCGGGGCCTACGAGCAGTACTTC. It encodes CASSLSGAYEQYF.

This chain connects TRBV19 to TRBJ2-7, with D uncertain. Trimming pared 4 bases from V and 4 bases from J, leaving 11 bases between. The CDR3 length is 13 residues. Germline values: CDR1 LNHDA, CDR2 SQIVND (reference sequence). The CDR3 DNA reads TGTGCCAGTAGTACATCCCTAAATTACGAGCAGTACTTC. Its translation is CASSTSLNYEQYF. Full variable domain (missing parts from reference TRBV19 and TRBJ2-7): DGGITQSPKYLFRKEGQNVTLSCEQNLNHDAMYWYRQDPGQGLRLIYYSQIVNDFQKGDIAEGYSVSREKKESFPLTVTSAQKNPTAFYLCASSTSLNYEQYFGPGTRLTVT.

The chain couples TRBV19 to TRBJ1-2, with 10 bases identical to TRBD1. In germline, CDR1 is LNHDA, CDR2 SQIVND (reference sequence). The V and J ends lost 10 bases and 5 bases, in that order; junction bases with no gene match: 7. The CDR3 length is 13 residues. This CDR3 reads CATPGQGTYGYTF. The CDR3 nucleotides are TGTGCCACGCCGGGACAGGGGACTTATGGCTACACCTTC.

This chain joins TRBV6-4 and TRBJ2-6; D is perhaps TRBD2 (6 bases). The V and J ends lost 0 bases and 0 bases respectively, with 12 bases between them. CDR1 is MRHNA and CDR2 is SNTAGT in the germline V gene. The CDR3 is made up of 18 amino acids. CDR3: CASSDSGRGYSGANVLTF. The DNA for the CDR3 is TGTGCCAGCAGTGACTCCGGGAGAGGGTACTCTGGGGCCAACGTCCTGACTTTC.

V is TRBV4-3 and J is TRBJ2-3, with D uncertain. Trimming took 0 bases from V and 3 from J, leaving 4 bases between them. The germline gives CDR1 LGHNA, CDR2 YSLEER. This CDR3 is 13 amino acids long. CDR3 protein: CASSQDGTDTQYF. The CDR3 bases are TGCGCCAGCAGCCAAGACGGGACAGATACGCAGTATTTT.

This chain uses TRBV5-1 with TRBJ2-7, with 9 bases identical to TRBD1. Looked up from germline, CDR1 is SGHRS and CDR2 is YFSETQ. V dropped 0 bases and J dropped 4; count of bases not matched to a gene: 2. This CDR3 has 14 residues. The CDR3 DNA is TGCGCCAGCAGCTTGGGGGGGACAGGGTACGAGCAGTACTTC. Amino acids: CASSLGGTGYEQYF.

J is TRBJ2-1 and V is TRBV9, with TRBD2 matching over 7 bases. CDR3 length equals 13 residues. Trimming took 2 bases from V and 7 from J; bases not matched to a gene: 3. Germline CDR1 SGDLS, CDR2 YYNGEE. This CDR3 reads CASSVWGGNEQFF. CDR3 coding DNA: TGTGCCAGCAGCGTCTGGGGGGGGAATGAGCAGTTCTTC. The full variable domain, completed using reference TRBV9 and TRBJ2-1, is DSGVTQTPKHLITATGQRVTLRCSPRSGDLSVYWYQQSLDQGLQFLIQYYNGEERAKGNILERFSAQQFPDLHSELNLSSLELGDSALYFCASSVWGGNEQFFGPGTRLTVL.

This chain joins TRBV27 and TRBJ2-3; perhaps TRBD2 as D (6 bases). The CDR3 runs 15 residues. V lost 0 bases to trimming and J lost 5 bases, with 12 bases between them. Germline assignment: CDR1 MNHEY and CDR2 SMNVEV (reference sequence). CDR3 in amino acids: CASSLSGLGGDTQYF. The CDR3 bases are TGTGCCAGCAGTTTATCGGGTCTGGGGGGAGATACGCAGTATTTT.

This chain connects TRBV4-1 to TRBJ1-2; D gene unclear. Germline V gene lookup returns CDR1 MGHRA and CDR2 YSYEKL. The CDR3 is made up of 13 amino acids. The V end lost 0 bases, the J end lost 5 bases, and 7 bases lay between the germline ends. The CDR3: CASSQDLGYGYTF. Here the CDR3 DNA reads TGCGCCAGCAGCCAAGATCTAGGTTATGGCTACACCTTC.

The CDR3 region has the DNA TGCAGCGTTGTTGGTGATGCAGCTAACTATGGCTACACCTTC. Translating gives CSVVGDAANYGYTF. This sequence joins TRBV29-1 and TRBJ1-2; D is unclear. This CDR3 has 14 amino acids. V was clipped by 4 bases and J by 0 bases, with 12 bases between them. The germline V gene has CDR1 SQVTM and CDR2 ANQGSEA.

The rearrangement uses TRBV7-2 and TRBJ2-7; tentatively, D is TRBD2 (6 bases). Germline lookup yields CDR1 SGHTA and CDR2 FQGNSA. The CDR3 spans 13 residues. V lost 5 bases and J 3 bases, leaving 11 bases between the germline ends. The CDR3 protein is CASSLGLLYEQYF. The CDR3 DNA sequence: TGTGCCAGCAGCCTGGGACTCCTCTACGAGCAGTACTTC.

The chain couples TRBV9 to TRBJ1-4; a weak D match, TRBD1 (5 bases). CDR3 length: 12 amino acids. The V gene lost 3 bases and the J gene lost 8 bases, with 8 bases spanning the gap. CDR1 is SGDLS and CDR2 is YYNGEE in the germline V gene. The CDR3 loop reads CASSAGDEKLFF. The CDR3 DNA reads as TGTGCCAGCAGCGCGGGGGACGAAAAACTGTTTTTT.

This chain uses TRBV2 with TRBJ1-2; possibly TRBD1 for D (5 bases). Trimming left V 3 bases short and J 8 bases short, with 19 bases between. The V gene's germline CDR1 is SNHLY and CDR2 FYNNEI. The CDR3 length is 15 residues. DNA for the CDR3: TGTGCCAGCAGTGATAGTGTCAGGGCGGAGTTCGGCTACACCTTC. The encoded protein is CASSDSVRAEFGYTF.

The chain couples TRBV4-3 to TRBJ2-2; D might be TRBD1 (5 bases). Germline V lookup: CDR1 LGHNA, CDR2 YSLEER. The V end was cut by 1 base, the J end by 4 bases, with 10 bases between. The CDR3 loop spans 15 amino acids. The CDR3 sequence is CASSQGTGVTGELFF. CDR3 sequence (DNA): TGCGCCAGCAGCCAAGGTACAGGTGTCACCGGGGAGCTGTTTTTT.

J is TRBJ1-2 and V is TRBV27, with D possibly matching TRBD1 (6 bases). Between the trimmed V and J ends, which lost 5 bases and 4 bases, there was a span of 17 bases. Germline V gene sequence: CDR1 MNHEY, CDR2 SMNVEV (reference sequence). The CDR3 is made up of 15 amino acids. CDR3 DNA: TGTGCCAGCAGTCCATCAGGGGTCCCCTCCTATGGCTACACCTTC. It yields the protein CASSPSGVPSYGYTF.

V and J are TRBV7-3 and TRBJ2-1; D gene ambiguous. The germline CDR1 and CDR2 sequences are SGHTA and FQGTGA. V lost 2 bases to trimming and J lost 2 bases, with 13 bases between them. This CDR3 is built from 16 residues. The CDR3 region is CASSLYMGTAYNEQFF. The CDR3 DNA reads as TGTGCCAGCAGCTTATATATGGGCACGGCCTACAATGAGCAGTTCTTC.

The chain joins TRBV25-1 to TRBJ2-7; D is perhaps TRBD2 (5 bases). Trimming left V 4 bases short and J 4 bases short, with 17 bases between. CDR1 and CDR2 (germline): MGHDK, SYGVNS. The CDR3 contains 15 residues. The CDR3 bases are TGTGCCAGCAGTGGTTACACGGGGTATAGGTACGAGCAGTACTTC. Protein: CASSGYTGYRYEQYF.

This clone was seen only once. The V and J genes are TRBV7-9 and TRBJ2-5; the D is unclear. Trimming stripped 1 base from V and 5 bases from J, with 11 bases between. The CDR3 is 14 residues long. The germline CDR1 and CDR2 sequences are SEHNR and FQNEAQ (reference sequence). CDR3 sequence reads: CASSLGSLVETQYF. The CDR3 DNA sequence: TGTGCCAGCAGCTTAGGTTCCCTCGTGGAGACCCAGTACTTC.